One sample yielded the 23 T cell receptor beta chains listed below, sequenced in a study of T cell repertoires in cytomegalovirus infection. TCRdb ran MiXCR on the reads and lists one entry per CDR3 protein. The table lists roughly 990,000 distinct CDR3 sequences, less than 40% of them singletons. Their specific antigens are unknown. Sample: cultured CD8+ T cells from PBMCs, taken from culture after CMV antigen stimulation. Receptor source: a human donor in good health (CMV status not recorded). Some clones in this sample may be carry-over from other donors' samples.

The chain's CDR3 is CASTSLTGPPEAFF. CDR3 DNA sequence: TGTGCCAGCACCTCCTTGACAGGGCCCCCTGAAGCTTTCTTT. The V call is TRBV6-5, the J call TRBJ1-1, with 7 bases aligning to TRBD1. The germline CDR1 and CDR2 sequences are MNHEY and SVGAGI. The CDR3 consists of 14 residues. J gave up 6 bases and V 7 bases, and 11 bases lay outside the gene matches.

The chain employs TRBV10-3 and TRBJ2-7, with D possibly called TRBD1 or TRBD2 (5 bases each). Trimming took 8 bases from V and 2 from J, leaving 13 bases between them. The CDR3 totals 13 residues. Germline loops: CDR1 ENHRY, CDR2 SYGVKD. The CDR3 nucleotides are TGTGCCATCGGCGAGGGGACCACCTACGAGCAGTACTTC. As protein: CAIGEGTTYEQYF.

The chain couples TRBV29-1 to TRBJ1-1, with D possibly TRBD1 on 5 matching bases. Trimming stripped 0 bases from V and 5 bases from J, with 10 bases between. The CDR3 extends over 13 amino acids. The germline gives CDR1 SQVTM, CDR2 ANQGSEA. CDR3 DNA sequence: TGCAGCGTTGAAGAGCAGGGAAAAACTGAAGCTTTCTTT. Protein sequence: CSVEEQGKTEAFF.

The genes are TRBV27 and TRBJ1-2; 9 bases are shared with TRBD1. This CDR3 comprises 17 residues. The J segment lost 5 bases and the V segment lost 3 bases, leaving 13 bases of the junction unmatched. Germline values: CDR1 MNHEY, CDR2 SMNVEV (reference sequence). The CDR3, as DNA: TGTGCCAGCAGTTTTGAGGCCGGGACAGGGCTGACTTATGGCTACACCTTC. This codes for CASSFEAGTGLTYGYTF.

This clonotype was counted only a few times. The V gene is TRBV6-1, the J gene TRBJ2-1; D ambiguous. Germline-derived CDR1 and CDR2 are MNHNS and SASEGT. CDR3 length: 14 amino acids. Between the trimmed V and J ends, which lost 5 bases and 4 bases, there was a span of 12 bases. The CDR3 DNA follows: TGTGCCAGCAGTCACCATTCTAAGTACAATGAGCAGTTCTTC. Translated, it gives CASSHHSKYNEQFF.

As to this clonotype: Because the CDR3 is missing its conserved closing phenylalanine or tryptophan, this is likely a read error. The DNA is omitted, as the CDR3 cannot be located on it reliably, and the CDR3 follows TCRdb's listing. This chain joins TRBV7-9 and TRBJ1-2; no DNA check was done on the table's D call, TRBD1. In germline, CDR1 is SEHNR, CDR2 FQNEAQ (reference sequence). The CDR3 is 9 amino acids in total, end residues counted. CDR3: CASSPPHTL.

V gene TRBV27 combines with J gene TRBJ2-5, with TRBD1 identical over 8 bases. Germline V gene lookup returns CDR1 MNHEY and CDR2 SMNVEV (reference sequence). J gave up 4 bases and V 4 bases, and 11 bases lay outside the gene matches. The CDR3 runs 16 residues. The CDR3: CASSSIVTGDRETQYF. The CDR3, as DNA: TGTGCCAGCAGTTCGATAGTGACAGGGGACCGAGAGACCCAGTACTTC.

To note about this clonotype: At one end, the junction sequence differs from germline, possibly due to a read error. The CDR3 sequence is CTSSYPSVTGGTDTQYF. CDR3 DNA sequence: TGTACCAGCAGTTACCCCTCCGTGACAGGGGGCACAGATACGCAGTATTTT. The rearrangement uses TRBV6-2 or TRBV6-3 and TRBJ2-3, with 8 positions matching TRBD1. CDR3 length: 17 residues. CDR1 and CDR2 (germline): MNHEY, SVGEGT.

In this sample, this clonotype turned up a few times. This chain uses TRBV5-4 with TRBJ2-1; D is perhaps TRBD2 (5 bases). CDR3 size: 11 residues. Per germline, CDR1 SGHNT and CDR2 YYREEE (reference sequence). V was shortened by 5 bases and J by 12 bases, with 12 bases between the two germline ends. The CDR3 DNA reads TGTGCCAGCAGTTCTCGGGAAGGGCAGTTCTTC. Its translation: CASSSREGQFF.

The table lists this clonotype with many counts. The genes are TRBV6-1 and TRBJ2-7, with D tentatively TRBD1 or TRBD2 (5 bases each). The CDR3 contains 13 residues. V was clipped by 7 bases and J by 3 bases, with 13 bases between them. Germline loops: CDR1 MNHNS, CDR2 SASEGT. The CDR3 spells CASTRGPYYEQYF. CDR3 nucleotides: TGTGCCAGCACTAGGGGACCATACTACGAGCAGTACTTC.

This clonotype appeared many times. This sequence joins TRBV19 and TRBJ1-1; no clear D gene. The CDR3 covers 14 residues. V lost 6 bases and J lost 5, with 16 bases in between. Per the germline V gene, CDR1 is LNHDA and CDR2 is SQIVND (reference sequence). The CDR3 DNA is TGTGCCAGTAGCCCGGGTGGAGGGCGGACTGAAGCTTTCTTT. It encodes CASSPGGGRTEAFF. Complete variable domain (other parts from reference TRBV19 and TRBJ1-1): DGGITQSPKYLFRKEGQNVTLSCEQNLNHDAMYWYRQDPGQGLRLIYYSQIVNDFQKGDIAEGYSVSREKKESFPLTVTSAQKNPTAFYLCASSPGGGRTEAFFGQGTRLTVV.

This clonotype has only one observation. The J gene is TRBJ1-1, the V gene TRBV5-6, with a weak D call TRBD1 (6 bases). CDR1 is SGHDT, CDR2 YYEEEE, per germline. The CDR3 runs to 12 residues. V was clipped by 3 bases and J by 10 bases, with 13 bases between them. CDR3 sequence reads: CASSSGTPGAFF. CDR3 DNA sequence: TGTGCCAGCAGCTCCGGGACACCGGGAGCTTTCTTT.

The V call is TRBV4-3, the J call TRBJ2-2; D is unresolved. The CDR3 runs 16 residues. The V end lost 5 bases, the J end lost 1 base, and 14 bases lay between the germline ends. Germline V gene sequence: CDR1 LGHNA, CDR2 YSLEER. CDR3 residues: CASSGTEPMNTGELFF. The CDR3 DNA sequence: TGCGCCAGCAGCGGAACAGAACCTATGAACACCGGGGAGCTGTTTTTT.

This clonotype was detected ten times or more. The genes are TRBV5-5 and TRBJ1-1; D is perhaps TRBD1 (5 bases). This CDR3 region has 13 residues. Germline CDR1 is SGHKS and CDR2 is YYEKEE (reference sequence). With 6 bases removed from V and 0 bases from J, the gap between germline ends came to 9 bases. The CDR3 coding sequence is TGTGCCAGCAACCGGGACCTGAACACTGAAGCTTTCTTT. Protein: CASNRDLNTEAFF.

This clonotype was counted between two and nine times. The CDR3 protein is CASSQVRGHLTGELFF. The CDR3 nucleotides read TGTGCCAGCAGCCAAGTCCGGGGACATCTCACCGGGGAGCTGTTTTTT. The J gene is TRBJ2-2, the V gene TRBV14; D might be TRBD1 (6 bases). CDR3 length: 16 amino acids. Deletions cut 1 base from V and 4 bases from J, with 13 bases between. Germline values: CDR1 SGHDN, CDR2 FVKESK.

CDR3 sequence reads: CASSGRGIFTSPNTEAFF. The CDR3, as DNA: TGCGCCAGCAGCGGCAGGGGAATCTTTACAAGCCCGAACACTGAAGCTTTCTTT. This sequence joins TRBV5-1 and TRBJ1-1; D might be TRBD1 (6 bases). V lost 4 bases and J lost 1, with 23 bases in between. The V gene's germline CDR1 is SGHRS and CDR2 YFSETQ. There are 18 residues in the CDR3.

The rearrangement uses TRBV15 and TRBJ2-1, with a weak D call TRBD2 (6 bases). The CDR3 contains 14 residues. Germline-derived CDR1 and CDR2 are LNHNV and YYDKDF (reference sequence). Trimming took off 0 bases at V and 3 bases at J, with 6 bases between the two ends. CDR3: CATSRERDYNEQFF. The CDR3 DNA follows: TGTGCCACCAGCAGAGAGCGGGACTACAATGAGCAGTTCTTC.

Only a few counts were recorded for this clonotype. The chain has TRBV6-6 and TRBJ2-3; D is possibly TRBD1 (5 bases). The CDR3 runs 13 residues. The V end was cut by 6 bases, the J end by 1 base, with 8 bases between. The germline V gene encodes CDR1 MNHNY and CDR2 SVGAGI (reference sequence). This chain's CDR3 is CASRFRGTDTQYF. DNA of the CDR3: TGTGCCAGCAGATTCAGGGGCACAGATACGCAGTATTTT.

The gene calls are TRBV13 and TRBJ2-7; maybe TRBD1 (6 bases). Germline V gene lookup returns CDR1 PRHDT and CDR2 FYEKMQ (reference sequence). The CDR3 runs to 14 residues. V was shortened by 4 bases and J by 5 bases, with 15 bases between the two germline ends. CDR3 sequence reads: CASSSQGPRNEQYF. The DNA for the CDR3 is TGTGCCAGCAGCTCACAGGGTCCTCGGAACGAGCAGTACTTC.

This chain uses TRBV19 with TRBJ1-1, with D perhaps TRBD1 (5 bases). Germline V gene lookup returns CDR1 LNHDA and CDR2 SQIVND (reference sequence). The CDR3 loop spans 11 amino acids. CDR3 sequence reads: CGHLSRRGAFF. The DNA of the CDR3 is TGTGGCCATCTTTCTAGGAGGGGAGCTTTCTTT.

The chain uses TRBV6-6 and TRBJ2-1; tentatively, D is TRBD2 (6 bases). Looked up from germline, CDR1 is MNHNY and CDR2 is SVGAGI (reference sequence). Trimming removed 0 bases at V and 3 bases at J, with 9 bases between. The CDR3 is 15 amino acids. CDR3 region: CASSYSGGVYNEQFF. In nucleotides, the CDR3 is TGTGCCAGCAGTTACTCGGGAGGAGTCTACAATGAGCAGTTCTTC.

The chain joins TRBV19 to TRBJ2-1, with 12 bases fitting TRBD2. Unmatched junction bases numbered 4, after V lost 4 bases and J lost 3 bases. Germline CDR1 reads LNHDA; CDR2 reads SQIVND (reference sequence). The CDR3 sequence is 16 residues long. CDR3 loop: CASSKTSGGHYNEQFF. Here the CDR3 DNA reads TGTGCCAGTAGTAAGACTAGCGGGGGCCACTACAATGAGCAGTTCTTC.

Only a few counts were recorded for this clonotype. The rearrangement uses TRBV12-3 or TRBV12-4 and TRBJ2-1; 8 nucleotides line up with TRBD2. The junction had 17 bases not matched to a gene; V was cut back by 7 bases and J by 0 bases. This CDR3 is built from 19 residues. CDR3 sequence (DNA): TGTGCCAGCATTGCTCCCGGGGGGGGGGTCTTGAGCTCCTACAATGAGCAGTTCTTC. This sequence encodes CASIAPGGGVLSSYNEQFF.